This TCR beta chain derives from a study of blood T cell repertoires in COVID-19. In the study overall: The United States, Italy and Spain supplied acute and convalescent COVID-19 samples. From T cells, B-cell-depleted T cells, or PBMCs came the material, which was cDNA or gDNA.

In the authors' workflow: Reference gene primers were amplified, and this amplification served to estimate nucleated cell counts. Sequenced by immunoSEQ multiplex PCR; TCRdb stores in-frame clones only, minus some. The V and J calls and clone size are taken from that table; D and trimming were inferred from the DNA. The sample has around 200,000 clones, about nine tenths seen once; the top ten hold about 1.6%. This TCR came from a man between 18 and 35 years old with active or convalescent COVID-19. Sequencing was carried out using peripheral blood.

The CDR3 nucleotides are TGTGCTAGTGCCCCCGCGGGGACTAGCGGGGAGACCCAGTACTTC. Translated, it gives CASAPAGTSGETQYF. This rearrangement joins TRBV12-5 to TRBJ2-5; 12 positions match TRBD2. This CDR3 has 15 amino acids. Trimming took 7 bases from V and 5 from J; bases not matched to a gene: 8. CDR1 LGHNT and CDR2 FRNRAP come from the germline V gene.